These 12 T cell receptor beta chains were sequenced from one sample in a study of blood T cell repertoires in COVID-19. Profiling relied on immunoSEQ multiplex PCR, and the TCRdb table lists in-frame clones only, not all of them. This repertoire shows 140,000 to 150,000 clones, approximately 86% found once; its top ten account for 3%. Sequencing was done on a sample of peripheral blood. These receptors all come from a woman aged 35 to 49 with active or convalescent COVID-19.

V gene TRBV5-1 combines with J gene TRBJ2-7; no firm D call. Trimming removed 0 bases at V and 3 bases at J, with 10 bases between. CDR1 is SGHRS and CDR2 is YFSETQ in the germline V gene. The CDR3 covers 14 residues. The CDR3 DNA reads TGCGCCAGCAGCTTGGCCGGTTCCCTCTACGAGCAGTACTTC. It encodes CASSLAGSLYEQYF.

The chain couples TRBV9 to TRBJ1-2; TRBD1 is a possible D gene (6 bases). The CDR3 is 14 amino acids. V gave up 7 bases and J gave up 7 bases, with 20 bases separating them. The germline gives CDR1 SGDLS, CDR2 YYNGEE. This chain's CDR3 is CASDPSGGGSGYTF. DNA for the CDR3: TGTGCCAGCGACCCATCCGGGGGCGGGAGTGGCTACACCTTC.

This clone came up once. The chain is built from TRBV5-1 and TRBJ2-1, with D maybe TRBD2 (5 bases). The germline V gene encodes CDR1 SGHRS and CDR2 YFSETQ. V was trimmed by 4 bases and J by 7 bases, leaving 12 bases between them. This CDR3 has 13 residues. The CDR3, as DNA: TGCGCCAGCAGCGGGAGTGGGAGAAATGAGCAGTTCTTC. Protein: CASSGSGRNEQFF.

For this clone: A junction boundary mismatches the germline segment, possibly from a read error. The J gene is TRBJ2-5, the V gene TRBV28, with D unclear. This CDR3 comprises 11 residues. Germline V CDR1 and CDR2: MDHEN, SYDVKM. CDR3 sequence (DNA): TGTGCCAGCAGTTCACCCGGGTCTTTTAACTTC. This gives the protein CASSSPGSFNF.

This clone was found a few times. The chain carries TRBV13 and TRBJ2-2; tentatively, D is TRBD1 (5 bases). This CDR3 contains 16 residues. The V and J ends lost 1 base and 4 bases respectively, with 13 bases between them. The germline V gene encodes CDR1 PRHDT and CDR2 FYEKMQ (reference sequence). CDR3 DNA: TGTGCCAGCAGCTTAGCTTCCATCAGGGCCACCGGGGAGCTGTTTTTT. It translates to CASSLASIRATGELFF.

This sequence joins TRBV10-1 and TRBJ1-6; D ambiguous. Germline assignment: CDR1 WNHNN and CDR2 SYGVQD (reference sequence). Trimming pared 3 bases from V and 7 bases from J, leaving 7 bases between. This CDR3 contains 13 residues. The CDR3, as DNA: TGCGCCAGCAGTGAAAGTGGCAATTCACCCCTCCACTTT. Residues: CASSESGNSPLHF.

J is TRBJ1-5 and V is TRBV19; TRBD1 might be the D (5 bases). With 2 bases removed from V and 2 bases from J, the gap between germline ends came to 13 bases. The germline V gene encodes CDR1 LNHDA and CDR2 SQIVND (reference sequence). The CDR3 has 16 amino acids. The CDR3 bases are TGTGCCAGTAGTATATGGGTCCAAGGGGGCAATCAGCCCCAGCATTTT. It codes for CASSIWVQGGNQPQHF.

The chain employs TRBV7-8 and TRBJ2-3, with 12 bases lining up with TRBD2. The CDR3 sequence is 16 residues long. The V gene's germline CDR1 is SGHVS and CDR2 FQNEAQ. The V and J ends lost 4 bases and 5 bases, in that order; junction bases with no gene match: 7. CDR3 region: CASSSLAGGPGDTQYF. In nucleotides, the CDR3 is TGTGCCAGCAGCTCCCTAGCGGGAGGGCCTGGAGATACGCAGTATTTT.

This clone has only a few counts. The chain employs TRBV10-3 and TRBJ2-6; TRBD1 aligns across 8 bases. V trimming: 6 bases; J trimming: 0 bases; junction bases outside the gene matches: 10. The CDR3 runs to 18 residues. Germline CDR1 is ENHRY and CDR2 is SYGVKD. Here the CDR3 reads CAISDHRGIPSGANVLTF. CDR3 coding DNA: TGTGCCATCAGCGACCACAGGGGGATTCCCTCTGGGGCCAACGTCCTGACTTTC.

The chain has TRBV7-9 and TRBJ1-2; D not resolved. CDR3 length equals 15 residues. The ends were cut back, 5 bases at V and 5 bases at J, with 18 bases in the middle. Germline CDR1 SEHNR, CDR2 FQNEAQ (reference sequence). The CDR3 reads CASSPPRADRYGYTF. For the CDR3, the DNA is TGTGCCAGCAGCCCCCCGCGGGCGGATAGATATGGCTACACCTTC.

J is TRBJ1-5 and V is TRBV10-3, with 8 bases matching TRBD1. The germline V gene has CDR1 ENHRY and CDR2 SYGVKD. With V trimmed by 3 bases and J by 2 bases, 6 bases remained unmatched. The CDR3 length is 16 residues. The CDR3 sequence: CAISDHPDRGNQPQHF. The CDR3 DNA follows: TGTGCCATCAGTGATCACCCGGACAGGGGCAATCAGCCCCAGCATTTT.

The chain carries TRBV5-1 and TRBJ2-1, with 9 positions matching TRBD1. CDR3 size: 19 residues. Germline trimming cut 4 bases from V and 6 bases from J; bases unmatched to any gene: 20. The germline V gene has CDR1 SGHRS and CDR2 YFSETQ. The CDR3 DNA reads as TGCGCCAGCAGCGGGGACAGGGTTTCTCGGGGCGGGAAAGGCAATGAGCAGTTCTTC. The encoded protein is CASSGDRVSRGGKGNEQFF.